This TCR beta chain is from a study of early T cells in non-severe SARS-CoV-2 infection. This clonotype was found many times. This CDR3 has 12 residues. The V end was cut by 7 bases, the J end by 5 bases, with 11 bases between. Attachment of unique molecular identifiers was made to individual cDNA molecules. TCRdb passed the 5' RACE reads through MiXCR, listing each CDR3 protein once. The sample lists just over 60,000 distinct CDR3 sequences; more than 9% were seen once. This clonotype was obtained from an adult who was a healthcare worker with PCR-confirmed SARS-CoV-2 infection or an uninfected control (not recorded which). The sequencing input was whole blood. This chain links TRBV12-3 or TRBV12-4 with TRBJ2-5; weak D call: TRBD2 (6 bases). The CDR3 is CASTARGETQYF. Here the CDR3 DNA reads TGTGCCAGCACCGCCCGGGGGGAGACCCAGTACTTC.